The 11 T cell receptor beta chains given below trace back to one sample, sequenced in a study of blood T cell repertoires in COVID-19. Using immunoSEQ multiplex PCR, the repertoire was profiled, and TCRdb retains in-frame clones only, with some absent. Of hundreds of thousands of clones in the sample, about 80% were seen once. The sequencing input was peripheral blood. Receptors originate from a woman older than 75 with acute or convalescent COVID-19.

The chain is built from TRBV6-5 and TRBJ1-1; 7 bases are a match to TRBD1. The germline gives CDR1 MNHEY, CDR2 SVGAGI. The CDR3 spans 15 residues. V lost 10 bases and J lost 0; bases outside the gene matches: 11. CDR3 loop: CATHRGSGLNTEAFF. The CDR3 nucleotides read TGTGCCACGCACAGGGGATCTGGGCTGAACACTGAAGCTTTCTTT.

The CDR3 region is CSASRGTAKNYGYTF. The CDR3 DNA reads TGCAGTGCTAGTAGGGGGACCGCCAAGAACTATGGCTACACCTTC. This chain links TRBV20-1 with TRBJ1-2; a weak D match, TRBD1 (6 bases). The CDR3 is 15 residues long. CDR1 DFQATT and CDR2 SNEGSKA come from the germline V gene (reference sequence). Between the trimmed V and J ends, which lost 3 bases and 2 bases, there was a span of 16 bases.

The rearrangement links TRBV21-1 to TRBJ1-1; the table's D gene call, TRBD1, was not cross checked with the DNA. TRBV21-1 is marked as a pseudogene. CDR3 size: 19 residues. CDR3 DNA: TGTGCCAGCAGCAAAGAAACAGGGGCCTCCCCTCACATCAACACTGAAGCTTTCTTT. Amino acids: CASSKETGASPHINTEAFF.

The chain uses TRBV9 and TRBJ1-2, with D perhaps matching TRBD1 (6 bases). CDR1 and CDR2 from the germline V gene are SGDLS and YYNGEE. Trimming left V 4 bases short and J 4 bases short, with 26 bases between. This CDR3 comprises 18 residues. The CDR3 loop is CASSLGGEATSPIYGYTF. The CDR3 DNA sequence: TGTGCCAGCAGCTTAGGGGGGGAGGCCACCTCTCCCATCTATGGCTACACCTTC.

The V call is TRBV10-3, the J call TRBJ1-5; 8 bases align to TRBD1. Germline CDR1 ENHRY, CDR2 SYGVKD. CDR3 size: 16 residues. V lost 0 bases to trimming and J lost 3 bases; unmatched junction nucleotides: 4. In DNA, the CDR3 is TGTGCCATCAGTGAGTCGGGGACAGGAGCCAATCAGCCCCAGCATTTT. Translating gives CAISESGTGANQPQHF.

The rearrangement uses TRBV5-1 and TRBJ2-3, with TRBD2 matching over 12 bases. Losses at the gene ends were 5 bases for V and 1 base for J; bases not matched to a gene: 5. The germline V gene encodes CDR1 SGHRS and CDR2 YFSETQ. This CDR3 has 16 residues. As DNA, the CDR3 is TGCGCCAGCAGTCTAGCGGGGGGGCCGGGCACAGATACGCAGTATTTT. This translates into CASSLAGGPGTDTQYF.

The J gene is TRBJ2-3, the V gene TRBV28, with 7 bases aligning to TRBD2. The CDR3 is made up of 16 amino acids. V trimming: 3 bases; J trimming: 2 bases; junction bases outside the gene matches: 8. In germline, CDR1 is MDHEN, CDR2 SYDVKM. CDR3: CASSFYQRGFTDTQYF. CDR3 DNA: TGTGCCAGCAGTTTTTATCAGCGGGGCTTCACAGATACGCAGTATTTT.

The V gene is TRBV28, the J gene TRBJ2-4; D possibly corresponds to TRBD2 (5 bases). CDR3 length: 18 residues. The germline CDR1 and CDR2 sequences are MDHEN and SYDVKM. V dropped 7 bases and J dropped 1 base, with 23 bases sitting between them. The CDR3 nucleotides are TGTGCCAGCACACCCCTTGTTGAGGGAGCCCTGGCCAAAAACATTCAGTACTTC. Amino acid sequence: CASTPLVEGALAKNIQYF.

This clone was picked up a small number of times. The CDR3 protein is CASSFRDSYQINYGYTF. The CDR3, as DNA: TGTGCCAGCAGCTTCAGAGACAGTTACCAAATTAACTATGGCTACACCTTC. The V gene is TRBV6-2 or TRBV6-3, the J gene TRBJ1-2, with D maybe TRBD1 (5 bases). Between the trimmed V and J ends, which lost 6 bases and 1 base, there was a span of 21 bases. Germline V gene data show CDR1 as MNHEY and CDR2 as SVGEGT. CDR3 length: 17 amino acids.

The DNA for the CDR3 is TGTGCCAGCAGCGCCATGACAGGCGACGAGCAGTACTTC. Its translation is CASSAMTGDEQYF. The V and J genes are TRBV5-6 and TRBJ2-7; a possible D gene is TRBD1 (6 bases). Per germline, CDR1 SGHDT and CDR2 YYEEEE. V was pared by 4 bases and J by 5 bases, with 13 bases between. The CDR3 contains 13 residues. Variable domain in full (rest from reference TRBV5-6 and TRBJ2-7): DAGVTQSPTHLIKTRGQQVTLRCSPKSGHDTVSWYQQALGQGPQFIFQYYEEEERQRGNFPDRFSGHQFPNYSSELNVNALLLGDSALYLCASSAMTGDEQYFGPGTRLTVT.

This clone showed up just a few times. The rearrangement uses TRBV4-2 and TRBJ1-6; possible D gene TRBD1, 5 bases. The CDR3 covers 13 residues. Trimming removed 6 bases at V and 8 bases at J, with 11 bases between. CDR1 is LGHNA, CDR2 YNFKEQ, per germline. Here the CDR3 reads CASSSGSDSPLHF. The CDR3 DNA reads TGTGCCAGCAGTTCAGGGTCCGATTCACCCCTCCACTTT.